Sequencing of this TCR beta chain was carried out in a study of memory CD4+ T cells and cytomegalovirus serostatus. Study-level background: This sample comes from healthy Belgian adults, fewer than 10 CMV seropositive, approximately 24 seronegative. Study-level points and caveats: Suggested: most of the CMV-linked TCR signature lies in CD4+ memory cells. CMV serostatus prediction reached median AUC approximately 0.96, or 0.89 with US-trained model.

CDR3 length: 16 amino acids. Trimming removed 4 bases from V and 5 bases from J; junction bases left unmatched: 9. CDR1 MNHNY and CDR2 SVGAGI come from the germline V gene (reference sequence). On this clone itself: Antigen: not known.

Clones were read by immunoSEQ multiplex PCR, and TCRdb kept only the in-frame ones, dropping some. The sample carries some 49,000 clones, about 73% recorded once. The sort gate was single viable CD3+CD4+CD8-CD45RO+ cells for memory CD4+ T cells. The chain couples TRBV6-6 to TRBJ1-4; 8 nucleotides align to TRBD1. The sequence derives from an adult in good health and CMV-seronegative. Sequencing used memory CD4+ T cells from blood. The CDR3 nucleotides read TGTGCCAGCAGTTCACCTCCAGGGGGCAGGAATGAAAAACTGTTTTTT. This sequence encodes CASSSPPGGRNEKLFF.